This T cell receptor (beta chain) appears in the sequencing data of a study of blood T cell repertoires in COVID-19. Turning to the study itself: Samples came from the United States, Italy and Spain, spanning acute and convalescent COVID-19. T cells, B-cell-depleted T cells, or PBMCs provided the cDNA or gDNA that served as material.

Authors' methods: Amplification of reference gene primers provided the estimated nucleated cell counts. Here immunoSEQ multiplex PCR was the method, and the copy in TCRdb shows in-frame clones only, minus some. V and J calls plus clone size are reproduced from that table; the DNA served to infer D and trimming. The sample yields about 220,000 clones, roughly 84% seen once. There are 15 residues in the CDR3. Germline CDR1 and CDR2: SGHTA and FQGNSA. J gave up 1 base and V 3 bases, and 3 bases lay outside the gene matches. This clone was picked up a small number of times. This rearrangement joins TRBV7-2 to TRBJ2-7, with 10 bases lining up with TRBD2. Material for sequencing was peripheral blood. The source of this sequence is a man aged 30 to 39 with active or convalescent COVID-19. DNA for the CDR3: TGTGCCAGCAGCTTCGGACTAGCGGTTTCCTACGAGCAGTACTTC. As protein: CASSFGLAVSYEQYF.